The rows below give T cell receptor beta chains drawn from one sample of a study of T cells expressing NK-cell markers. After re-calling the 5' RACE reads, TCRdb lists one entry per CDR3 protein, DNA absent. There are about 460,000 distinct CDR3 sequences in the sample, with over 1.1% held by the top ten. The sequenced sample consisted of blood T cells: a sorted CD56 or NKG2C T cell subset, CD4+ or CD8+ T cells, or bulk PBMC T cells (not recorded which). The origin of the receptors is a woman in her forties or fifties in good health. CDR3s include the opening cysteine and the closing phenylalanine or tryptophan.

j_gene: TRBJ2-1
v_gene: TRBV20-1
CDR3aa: CSASGDRALYEQFF

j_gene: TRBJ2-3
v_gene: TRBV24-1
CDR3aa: CATSVGRGRVTDTQYF

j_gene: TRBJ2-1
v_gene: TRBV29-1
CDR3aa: CSTGLAFSYNEQFF

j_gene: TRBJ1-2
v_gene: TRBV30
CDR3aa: CACSNAGLGYTF

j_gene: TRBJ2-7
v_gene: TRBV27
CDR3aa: CASSLGGPSPGYF

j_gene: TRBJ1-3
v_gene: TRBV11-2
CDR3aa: CASSLGPDTIYF

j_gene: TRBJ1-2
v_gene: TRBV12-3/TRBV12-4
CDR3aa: CASSLAGVFGYTF

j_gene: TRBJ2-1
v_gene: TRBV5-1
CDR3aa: CASSLARGGFSSYNEQFF

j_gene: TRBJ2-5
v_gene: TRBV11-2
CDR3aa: CASSSGGQETQYF

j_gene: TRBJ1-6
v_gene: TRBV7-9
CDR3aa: CASSSSDRGLLNSPLHF

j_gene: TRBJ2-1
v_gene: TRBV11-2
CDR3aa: CASSRGGTGRFF

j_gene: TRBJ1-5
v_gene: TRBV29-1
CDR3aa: CSVIQSQPQHF

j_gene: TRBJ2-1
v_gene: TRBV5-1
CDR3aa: CASSPTGDSYNEQFF

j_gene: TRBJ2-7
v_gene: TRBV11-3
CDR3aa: CASSLRDRGYEQYF

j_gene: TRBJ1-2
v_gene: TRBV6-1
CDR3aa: CASSVSYGYTF

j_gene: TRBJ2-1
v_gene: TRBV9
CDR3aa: CASGGAAGVEQFF

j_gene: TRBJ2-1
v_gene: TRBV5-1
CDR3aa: CASTLGTTNEQFF

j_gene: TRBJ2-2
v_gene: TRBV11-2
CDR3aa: CASSLVVGSVGELFF

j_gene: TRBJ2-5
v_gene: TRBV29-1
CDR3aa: CSVEDWMGETQYF

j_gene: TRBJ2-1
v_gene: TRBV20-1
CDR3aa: CSARDVWTSGTNEQFF

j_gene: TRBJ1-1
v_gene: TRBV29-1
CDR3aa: CSAQGATIMNTEAFF

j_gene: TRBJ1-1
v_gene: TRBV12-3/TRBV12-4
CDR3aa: CASNQLQGTYTEAFF

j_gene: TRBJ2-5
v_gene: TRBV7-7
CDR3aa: CASTLVADSTQETQYF

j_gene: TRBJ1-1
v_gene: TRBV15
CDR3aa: CATSQGFVDEAFF

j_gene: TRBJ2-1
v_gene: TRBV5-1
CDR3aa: CASSLGQPLYNEQFF

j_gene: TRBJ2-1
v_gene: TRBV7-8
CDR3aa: CASSPRVASDNEQFF

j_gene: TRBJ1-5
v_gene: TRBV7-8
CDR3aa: CASGQTASNQPQHF

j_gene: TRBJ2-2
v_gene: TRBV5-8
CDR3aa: CASSYGTGELFF

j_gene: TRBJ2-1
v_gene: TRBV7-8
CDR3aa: CASSKRPGLAVARVYNEQFF

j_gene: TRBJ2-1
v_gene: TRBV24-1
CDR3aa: CATSDSGDRRGREQFF

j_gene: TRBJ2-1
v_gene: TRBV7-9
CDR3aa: CASSSTTLPGGRDNEQFF

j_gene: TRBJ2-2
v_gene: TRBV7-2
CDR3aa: CASSLILGGHGELFF

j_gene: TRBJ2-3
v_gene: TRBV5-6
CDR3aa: CASSPGVLAGVSDTQYF

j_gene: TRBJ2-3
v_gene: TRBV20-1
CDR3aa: CSATNPLSGVADTQYF

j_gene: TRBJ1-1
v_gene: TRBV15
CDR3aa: CATSRVLGLNTEAFF

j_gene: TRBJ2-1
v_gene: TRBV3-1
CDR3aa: CASSHSSGRAYNEQFF

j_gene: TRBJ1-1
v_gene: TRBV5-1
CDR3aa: CASSARPGVNRGEAFF

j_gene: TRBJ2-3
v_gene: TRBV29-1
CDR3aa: CSVDRAADTQYF

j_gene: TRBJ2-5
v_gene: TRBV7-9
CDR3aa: CASSLILPTQETQYF

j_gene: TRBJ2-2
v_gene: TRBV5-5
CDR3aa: CASSRGQGAWTGELFF

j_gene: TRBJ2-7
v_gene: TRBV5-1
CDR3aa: CASSWKGLAGGPYEQYF

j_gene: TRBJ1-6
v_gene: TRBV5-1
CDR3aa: CASSLAQSNNSPLHF

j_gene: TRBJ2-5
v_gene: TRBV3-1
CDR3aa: CASSELAGVGQETQYF

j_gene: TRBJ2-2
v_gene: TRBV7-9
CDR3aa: CASSWPAGRGNTGELFF

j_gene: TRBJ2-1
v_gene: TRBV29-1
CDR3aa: CSAQEGLVNEQFF

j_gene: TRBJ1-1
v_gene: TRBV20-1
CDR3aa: CSADNILTTEAFF

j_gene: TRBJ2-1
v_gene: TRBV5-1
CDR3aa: CASSWTGLVNEQFF

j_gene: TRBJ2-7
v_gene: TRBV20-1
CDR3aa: CSGQGRGYEQYF

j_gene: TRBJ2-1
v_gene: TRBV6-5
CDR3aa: CASSRGTSRRYNEQFF

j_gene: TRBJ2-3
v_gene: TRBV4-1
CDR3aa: CASSQDVAGSSGPTDTQYF

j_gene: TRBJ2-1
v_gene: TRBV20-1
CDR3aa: CSARDPVASGIGQFF

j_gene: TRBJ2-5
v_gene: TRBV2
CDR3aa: CASGRQEVETQYF

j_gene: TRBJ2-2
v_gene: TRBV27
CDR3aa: CASSGSGQGNTGELFF

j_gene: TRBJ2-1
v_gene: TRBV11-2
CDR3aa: CASSPGLAGRGNEQFF

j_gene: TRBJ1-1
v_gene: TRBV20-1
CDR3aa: CSARDIRDRRAFF

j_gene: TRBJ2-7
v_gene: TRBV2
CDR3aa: CASSEGLPPYEQYF

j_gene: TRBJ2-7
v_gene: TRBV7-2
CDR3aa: CASSLVYTYEQYF

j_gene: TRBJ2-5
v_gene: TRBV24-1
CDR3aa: CATSDRTSGMRETQYF

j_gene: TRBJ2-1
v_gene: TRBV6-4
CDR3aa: CASSDSMGSSYNEQFF

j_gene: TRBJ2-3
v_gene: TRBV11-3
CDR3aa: CASSFEQTSTDTQYF